What follows are 7 T cell receptor beta chains derived from one specimen sequenced in a study of T cell responses to AZD1222 COVID-19 vaccine. Sequenced by immunoSEQ multiplex PCR; TCRdb stores in-frame clones only, minus some. The profile shows more than 50,000 clones, 70% to 85% of them singletons. The source was peripheral blood, collected on day 0 of AZD1222 vaccination. Every receptor here comes from an adult in good health.

This chain joins TRBV6-4 and TRBJ1-2; 7 bases line up with TRBD1. The CDR3 length is 15 residues. Trimming cost V 2 bases and J 6 bases; bases outside gene matches: 9. CDR1 and CDR2 (germline): MRHNA, SNTAGT. The chain's CDR3 is CASSDQDREKDGYTF. For the CDR3, the DNA is TGTGCCAGCAGTGACCAAGACAGGGAGAAGGATGGCTACACCTTC.

This rearrangement joins TRBV5-8 to TRBJ1-2, with D tentatively TRBD1 (6 bases). The CDR3 runs to 12 residues. Trimming took 3 bases from V and 5 from J, leaving 8 bases between them. Per the germline V gene, CDR1 is SGHTS and CDR2 is YDEGEE. In nucleotides, the CDR3 is TGTGCCAGCAGCTCGGGACATTATGGCTACACCTTC. The encoded protein is CASSSGHYGYTF.

The CDR3 loop reads CASSGEGRNTQYF. The CDR3 DNA follows: TGTGCCAGCAGTGGAGAGGGACGGAATACGCAGTATTTT. The genes are TRBV2 and TRBJ2-3; perhaps D is TRBD1 or TRBD2 (5 bases each). CDR1 is SNHLY, CDR2 FYNNEI, per germline. The CDR3 covers 13 residues. V shed 4 bases and J shed 7 bases, with 12 bases lying between them. The whole variable domain, filled in from reference TRBV2 and TRBJ2-3, reads EPEVTQTPSHQVTQMGQEVILRCVPISNHLYFYWYRQILGQKVEFLVSFYNNEISEKSEIFDDQFSVERPDGSNFTLKIRSTKLEDSAMYFCASSGEGRNTQYFGPGTRLTVL.

The chain joins TRBV24-1 to TRBJ1-2, with a weak D call TRBD1 (5 bases). The germline V gene encodes CDR1 KGHDR and CDR2 SFDVKD. The CDR3 has 13 residues. V shed 9 bases and J shed 4 bases, with 14 bases lying between them. CDR3 region: CATGAALSYGYTF. The DNA for the CDR3 is TGTGCCACCGGGGCAGCTCTATCCTATGGCTACACCTTC.

V is TRBV13 and J is TRBJ2-3, with 8 bases lining up with TRBD2. The CDR3 spans 17 residues. V lost 0 bases and J lost 2; bases outside the gene matches: 7. Germline V CDR1 and CDR2: PRHDT, FYEKMQ (reference sequence). CDR3 in amino acids: CASSLGLTSGFTDTQYF. For the CDR3, the DNA is TGTGCCAGCAGCTTAGGCCTTACTAGCGGCTTCACAGATACGCAGTATTTT.

The chain is built from TRBV5-4 and TRBJ1-5; D is possibly TRBD1 (5 bases). The CDR3 extends over 15 amino acids. V lost 4 bases and J lost 1, with 12 bases in between. Germline CDR1 SGHNT, CDR2 YYREEE (reference sequence). In nucleotides, the CDR3 is TGTGCCAGCAGCCTCGGGGGAGGGAGCAATCAGCCCCAGCATTTT. This gives the protein CASSLGGGSNQPQHF.

The sample holds a few counts of this clone. The V gene is TRBV7-9, the J gene TRBJ1-1, with D maybe TRBD1 (5 bases). V dropped 4 bases and J dropped 0 bases, with 15 bases sitting between them. CDR1 is SEHNR and CDR2 is FQNEAQ in the germline V gene (reference sequence). The CDR3 runs to 16 residues. CDR3 amino acids: CASSSQERGMNTEAFF. The CDR3 DNA reads as TGTGCCAGCAGCTCACAGGAGCGGGGGATGAACACTGAAGCTTTCTTT.